This T cell receptor (beta chain) was observed in a study of beta chain features in type 1 diabetes. Overall study: Approximately 100 million sorted cells were examined across all samples. Findings and caveats of the study: Whether TCRB rearrangement is influenced by HLA type was left unresolved in this analysis. In all four CD4+ subsets, TCRB CDR3 length was significantly, moderately reduced in type 1 diabetes.

The study reverse transcribed the entire isolated RNA, so it sequenced expressed TCRB transcripts. Method: immunoSEQ multiplex PCR; TCRdb's copy keeps in-frame clones and lacks some. Of 250,000 to 350,000 clones in the sample, roughly 15% were seen once. Sorting that relied on CD45RO/CCR7/CD25/CD127/CD95/CD27 yielded CD4+ naive, central memory, regulatory and stem cell-like memory cells. About this clone itself: Its antigen is as yet unknown.

Per germline, CDR1 SNHLY and CDR2 FYNNEI. This CDR3 has 16 residues. Germline trimming cut 4 bases from V and 6 bases from J; bases unmatched to any gene: 14. This clonotype was sampled from a man between 18 and 29 years old with type 1 diabetes. Sample: naive CD4+ T cells from blood. The V and J genes are TRBV2 and TRBJ2-7, with 8 bases fitting TRBD2. CDR3 residues: CASSVQRGGRRVEQYF. In DNA form, the CDR3 reads TGTGCCAGCAGTGTTCAGCGGGGCGGGAGGCGGGTCGAGCAGTACTTC.